This note documents a single TCR beta chain sequence. The CDR3 loop spans 12 amino acids. V shed 6 bases and J shed 3 bases, with 8 bases lying between them. Germline V gene lookup returns CDR1 MNHNY and CDR2 SVGAGI (reference sequence). This sample was included in a study of blood T cell repertoires in COVID-19. Generated by immunoSEQ multiplex PCR, the TCRdb table keeps only in-frame clones and is missing some. In the table there are about 87,000 clones, around 83% of which are singletons. Sequencing input: peripheral blood. This TCR derives from a woman aged 65 to 85 with acute or convalescent COVID-19. The chain joins TRBV6-6 to TRBJ1-2; D not certain. The CDR3 nucleotides are TGTGCCAGCAGACTAGAATACTATGGCTACACCTTC. Translated, it gives CASRLEYYGYTF.